This T cell receptor beta chain was observed in a study of patients and donors after allogeneic stem cell transplantation. The CDR3 runs 11 residues. The germline V gene has CDR1 SGHRS and CDR2 YFSETQ. Trimming at V came to 7 bases and at J to 5 bases, leaving 0 bases not matched to a gene. This clonotype turned up a few times. TCRdb independently ran MiXCR on the RT-PCR reads; one entry per CDR3 protein. Seen here are under 170,000 distinct CDR3 sequences, 30% to 45% observed once, and the top ten hold around 50%. Input material: blood, either unsorted or a sorted T cell fraction (not recorded which). This clonotype originated in a human donor who was either an allogeneic HSCT recipient or a stem cell or donor lymphocyte infusion donor (not recorded which). It is not recorded whose cells these are; they may come from a transplant donor. The V and J genes are TRBV5-1 and TRBJ1-2; TRBD1 aligns across 9 bases. CDR3 residues: CASGTGYGYTF. DNA for the CDR3: TGCGCCAGCGGGACAGGGTATGGCTACACCTTC.